The clone carrying this T cell receptor beta chain came up a few times. Antigen specificity is unknown. Germline CDR1 is KGHDR and CDR2 is SFDVKD. Unmatched junction bases numbered 5, after V lost 8 bases and J lost 9 bases. The CDR3 spans 14 residues. TCRdb reanalysed the 5' RACE reads using MiXCR and keeps one entry per CDR3 protein. In the table there are some 320,000 distinct CDR3 sequences, more than 9% of which are singletons. This specimen belongs to a study of identical twins. Regarding the study as a whole: The presence of invariant MAIT and iNKT cells could partly confound analyses of zero-insertion sequences.

These same records also appear under a second study, on yellow fever vaccine responses in identical twins.

Material for sequencing was CD8+ T cells sorted from blood. The receptor was derived from a woman in her late teens or twenties in good health. The V and J genes are TRBV24-1 and TRBJ2-1; 14 bases line up with TRBD2. The CDR3 is CATTGLAGDGEQFF. CDR3 nucleotide sequence: TGTGCCACCACGGGACTAGCGGGAGATGGTGAGCAGTTCTTC.